In its sample, the clone carrying this T cell receptor (beta chain) was seen once. Looked up from germline, CDR1 is SNHLY and CDR2 is FYNNEI. V was pared by 6 bases and J by 11 bases, with 13 bases of the junction left unmatched. The CDR3 runs to 15 residues. The record originates from a study of blood T cell repertoires in COVID-19. Background on the study: Acute and convalescent COVID-19 samples came from the United States, Italy and Spain. From T cells, B-cell-depleted T cells, or PBMCs came the material, which was cDNA or gDNA.

Study processing details: Amplification of reference gene primers was used by the study to estimate nucleated cell counts. The data were produced by immunoSEQ multiplex PCR, yet TCRdb's version contains in-frame clones alone and is incomplete. The V and J calls and clone size come from that table; D and trimming were worked out from the DNA. Of tens of thousands of clones in the sample, about 88% were seen once. The source of this sequence is a human donor in a cohort sampled during active COVID-19. The specimen was peripheral blood. The chain joins TRBV2 to TRBJ2-1, with 10 bases that match TRBD2. The CDR3 here is CASRPELAGLLQQFF. The CDR3 DNA sequence: TGTGCCAGCAGACCCGAACTAGCGGGGTTATTGCAGCAGTTCTTC.